This entry features one T cell receptor beta chain sequence. The sample holds many counts of this clonotype. Which antigen it targets is not known. No much larger clone is present one base from it, and per-base qualities are unavailable. The method was PCR. Instrument on record: Illumina HiSeq 2500. TCR libraries were prepared with molecular barcoding, using unique molecular identifiers to normalize TCRbeta repertoire quantification. In-frame beta chains were kept once TCRdb had trimmed the public reads at Q25 with fastp and called clones with MiXCR. Identical CDR3 proteins give one entry, which carries the most common genes and DNA. This sample gives some 190,000 distinct CDR3 sequences in total; roughly 10% of them show up just once. The top ten clonotypes cover less than 15% of the sample. The CDR3, cysteine through phenylalanine, is 13 amino acids long. Just the 39-base CDR3 DNA is kept, in frame starting at base 1. Cut back by 2 bases and 8 bases, the V and J ends lie 11 bases apart. Looking up the germline V gene yields CDR1 SGHTS and CDR2 YDEGEE.

The data originate from a study of T-cell reconstitution after alpha-beta-depleted transplantation in children (dated by TCRdb to about 2016). A note on the overall study: Using TCR repertoire profiling, the study followed T-cell immune reconstitution in a quantitative way in children after TCRalphabeta/CD19-depleted allogeneic hematopoietic cell transplantation. General study outcomes and caveats: Hyperexpanded clone frequencies declined over subsequent months; after one year, T-cell counts and TCRbeta diversity were mostly attributed to newly produced T cells. The high TCRbeta diversity at day 60 in some patients was ascribed to recipient T cells and intrathymic progenitors that had survived conditioning. The apparently early alphabetaT-cell count recovery about two months after transplant was reportedly dependent on only several hundred rapidly expanded clones derived from non-depleted graft cells.

The label giving this sample's treatment or condition can be read as: allogeneic hematopoietic cell transplantation with graft depleted of TCRalphabeta T cells and CD19 B cells. Transplant recipients were children who received TCRalphabeta/CD19-depleted allogeneic hematopoietic cell grafts. The receptor chain draws on TRBV5-8 and TRBJ2-1; the D gene could be TRBD1 or TRBD2, each one agreeing over 6 bases. This sample comprised PBMCs, obtained before TCRalphabeta/CD19-depleted stem cell transplant. The sequence was obtained from a boy under 10 years old with acute myeloid leukemia, due to receive a stem cell transplant. The sequence in DNA is TGTGCCAGCAGCTTTTCGGGGGCATATGAGCAGTTCTTC. It specifies CASSFSGAYEQFF.